These T cell receptor beta chains were read from a single sample in a study of CD8+ T cells in alopecia areata. The repertoire was sequenced with immunoSEQ multiplex PCR; TCRdb's copy has only in-frame clones and lacks some. The sample has 90,000 to 100,000 clones; about 58% are singletons. The specimen was CD8+ T cells sorted from blood, collected at week 4, from a patient treated with tofacitinib. Source of these receptors: a human donor with alopecia areata. CDR3s include the opening cysteine and the closing phenylalanine or tryptophan. A D gene is named only where the DNA matches it firmly. Expanded clones get a size class; other rows say once, few or many, or leave the size out.

j_call d_call clone_size v_call cdr3_nt cdr3_aa
TRBJ2-5 NA NA TRBV29-1 TGCAGCGTTGATCAGGGACAAGAGACCCAGTACTTC CSVDQGQETQYF
TRBJ2-1 NA NA TRBV5-6 TGTGCCAGCAGCCGAGGGACGACGGGATACAATGAGCAGTTCTTC CASSRGTTGYNEQFF
TRBJ2-3 NA NA TRBV7-9 TGTGCCAGCACATCGGACAGCACAGATACGCAGTATTTT CASTSDSTDTQYF
TRBJ2-7 TRBD1 NA TRBV30 TGTGCCTTCGGGACAGTATCCTACGAGCAGTACTTC CAFGTVSYEQYF
TRBJ2-3 TRBD2 once TRBV15 TGTGCCACCAGCAGAGATCGACTAGCGGAGGCCCCCATCCCAGATACGCAGTATTTT CATSRDRLAEAPIPDTQYF
TRBJ2-1 TRBD2 once TRBV4-1 TGCGCCAGCAGCCAAGACCCTAGCGGGGGGGCCCGCAATGAGCAGTTCTTC CASSQDPSGGARNEQFF
TRBJ2-3 TRBD2 NA TRBV27 TGTGCCAGCAGTTTTGGACTAGCGAGAATAGATACGCAGTATTTT CASSFGLARIDTQYF
TRBJ2-6 NA NA TRBV5-6 TGTGCCAGCAGCCAGGGCAGGATCTCTGGGGCCAACGTCCTGACTTTC CASSQGRISGANVLTF
TRBJ2-1 NA NA TRBV13 TGTGCCAGCAGCTCCGACTTTGCTGAGCAGTTCTTC CASSSDFAEQFF
TRBJ2-1 TRBD1 NA TRBV29-1 TGCAGCTTTAGGACAGGGGGCAGAGATGAGCAGTTCTTC CSFRTGGRDEQFF
TRBJ1-1 NA NA TRBV27 TGTGCCAGCAGTTTATGGGGGGCTGAGGGGTACACTGAAGCTTTCTTT CASSLWGAEGYTEAFF
TRBJ2-1 NA NA TRBV29-1 TGCAGCGTTGATAGGGACTCAAACTACAATGAGCAGTTCTTC CSVDRDSNYNEQFF
TRBJ2-1 NA few TRBV20-1 TGCAGTGCTAGGTTGGATGAGCAGTTCTTC CSARLDEQFF
TRBJ2-7 NA few TRBV6-1 TGTGCCAGCAGACGGTCCGACTACGAGCAGTACTTC CASRRSDYEQYF
TRBJ2-7 TRBD1 NA TRBV29-1 TGCAGCGTTGGCGGGACAGGGCACGGCGAGCAGTACTTC CSVGGTGHGEQYF
TRBJ1-5 NA few TRBV5-6 TGTGCCAGCAGCTATGACAGAAGCAATCAGCCCCAGCATTTT CASSYDRSNQPQHF
TRBJ2-5 TRBD2 NA TRBV2 TGTGCCAGCAGTGCGGGACTAGCGGGGTACAGACAAGAGACCCAGTACTTC CASSAGLAGYRQETQYF
TRBJ2-7 NA NA TRBV2 TGTGCCAGCAATAACGACCCGCTGCACGAGCAGTACTTC CASNNDPLHEQYF
TRBJ2-7 NA NA TRBV7-9 TGTGCCAGCAGGGGTAGTTCGACAGGCCACTACGAGCAGTACTTC CASRGSSTGHYEQYF
TRBJ2-3 NA few TRBV29-1 TGCAGCGTCGAATTTCTAGCTGACGATACGCAGTATTTT CSVEFLADDTQYF
TRBJ2-1 NA few TRBV5-5 TGTGCCAGCATCGGGGGAGCGGTCTACAATGAGCAGTTCTTC CASIGGAVYNEQFF
TRBJ2-2 TRBD1 few TRBV5-1 TGCGCCAGCAGCGTACCGGGACAGGGGATAACCGGGGAGCTGTTTTTT CASSVPGQGITGELFF
TRBJ1-2 TRBD1 few TRBV5-1 TGCGCCAGCAGCTCGGGGGGACAGCCGTGGATTAAGGATGGCTACACCTTC CASSSGGQPWIKDGYTF
TRBJ2-1 NA NA TRBV29-1 TGCAGCGTTGAACGCGTCAGCTCCTACAATGAGCAGTTCTTC CSVERVSSYNEQFF
TRBJ1-1 NA NA TRBV29-1 TGCAGCGCCGCCCCCCCGGGACAAGGAGCTTTCTTT CSAAPPGQGAFF
TRBJ1-5 NA NA TRBV2 TGTGCCAGCAGTGAAGCACAGGGCCATCAGCCCCAGCATTTT CASSEAQGHQPQHF
TRBJ2-7 NA few TRBV29-1 TGCAGCGTTGAAGAGGACAGCCAAAGCTCCTACGAGCAGTACTTC CSVEEDSQSSYEQYF
TRBJ1-1 TRBD1 NA TRBV6-6 TGTGCCAGCAGTTACTCGGAGACAGGGGGTGAAGCTTTCTTT CASSYSETGGEAFF
TRBJ2-5 TRBD1 NA TRBV15 TGTGCCACCAGCAGAGACACCACAGGGGGCGGAGAGACCCAGTACTTC CATSRDTTGGGETQYF
TRBJ2-2 NA NA TRBV27 TGTGCCAGCCGGGACGTTACGAGCGAGCTGTTTTTT CASRDVTSELFF
TRBJ2-7 NA NA TRBV15 TGTGCCACCAGCAGAGATGGAGGGTTTGTGAACGAGCAGTACTTC CATSRDGGFVNEQYF
TRBJ2-1 NA NA TRBV7-3 TGTGCCAGCAGCGAAAACCCTGGCAGGATGAATGAGCAGTTCTTC CASSENPGRMNEQFF
TRBJ2-5 NA few TRBV27 TGTGCCAGCAGTTATCAGAGGACTTCCGGGGAGACCCAGTACTTC CASSYQRTSGETQYF
TRBJ2-7 NA NA TRBV5-4 TGTGCCAGCAGCTTGGGGACAAGTCCACTCTACGAGCAGTACTTC CASSLGTSPLYEQYF
TRBJ1-5 TRBD1 NA TRBV7-8 TGTGCCAGCAGGTTTACAGGGGGCGCGATGGATCAGCCCCAGCATTTT CASRFTGGAMDQPQHF
TRBJ2-1 NA NA TRBV7-6 TGTGCCAGCAGCTTACGTGGACAGAAAGACAATGAGCAGTTCTTC CASSLRGQKDNEQFF
TRBJ2-5 NA NA TRBV19 TGTGCCAGTAGTAGAAGGACTGAAGAAGAGACCCAGTACTTC CASSRRTEEETQYF
TRBJ2-1 NA NA TRBV29-1 TGCAGCGTTGTCAGGTCTACCTACAATGAGCAGTTCTTC CSVVRSTYNEQFF
TRBJ2-2 TRBD1 few TRBV27 TGTGCCAGCAGTCCATCGGACAGGGGCAACACCGGGGAGCTGTTTTTT CASSPSDRGNTGELFF
TRBJ2-2 NA NA TRBV30 TGTGCCTGGAGTCTAGGGGTCGGGGAGCTGTTTTTT CAWSLGVGELFF
TRBJ1-1 NA few TRBV4-1 TGCGCCAGCAGCCAAGGGGTGAACACTGAAGCTTTCTTT CASSQGVNTEAFF
TRBJ2-5 TRBD2 NA TRBV6-5 TGTGCCAGCAGCCCGGGACTAGCGGGATCGGAGACCCAGTACTTC CASSPGLAGSETQYF
TRBJ2-2 NA NA TRBV4-1 TGCGCCAGCAGCCAAGAACAGGGCCTACCCACCGGGGAGCTGTTTTTT CASSQEQGLPTGELFF
TRBJ2-7 NA NA TRBV27 TGTGCCAGCAGTCTCCGGGGCTCCTACGAGCAGTACTTC CASSLRGSYEQYF
TRBJ1-2 NA NA TRBV4-1 TGCGCCAGCAGCCAAGACGGTGGGGGCTCCTATGGCTACACCTTC CASSQDGGGSYGYTF
TRBJ1-2 NA NA TRBV11-2 TGTGCCAGCAGCTCAGTACCGGGACTCCTTGGGGATGGCTACACCTTC CASSSVPGLLGDGYTF
TRBJ2-3 NA NA TRBV9 TGTGCCAGCAGCGTAGTTGGCGGAGAAAACACAGATACGCAGTATTTT CASSVVGGENTDTQYF
TRBJ1-1 NA NA TRBV19 TGTGCCAGTAGTATAGACTGGGGGACTGAAGCTTTCTTT CASSIDWGTEAFF
TRBJ2-2 TRBD2 few TRBV2 TGTGCCAGCAGGGGCGAGGGACTAGCGGGGGGTCTGATCACCGGGGAGCTGTTTTTT CASRGEGLAGGLITGELFF